These T cell receptor beta chains were read from a single sample in a study of PD-1 blockade in classical Hodgkin lymphoma. Sequencing used immunoSEQ multiplex PCR; TCRdb keeps in-frame clones, though not all of them. Of approximately 26,000 clones listed, approximately 69% are singletons. The source was peripheral blood mononuclear cells (PBMCs), collected at baseline. These receptors were obtained from a human donor with classical Hodgkin lymphoma. CDR3s include the opening cysteine and the closing phenylalanine or tryptophan. D genes are given only for firm matches. Clone size is not always given. Where it is, it says once, few, many or a class for expanded clones.

v_gene	j_gene	len	d_gene	abundance	CDR3aa	CDR3nt
TRBV5-1	TRBJ2-1	17	NA	NA	CASSLSGGPYSYNEQFF	TGCGCCAGCAGCTTGTCGGGCGGGCCCTACTCCTACAATGAGCAGTTCTTC
TRBV4-2	TRBJ2-1	12	NA	NA	CASSPAGNEQFF	TGTGCCAGCAGCCCTGCGGGGAATGAGCAGTTCTTC
TRBV9	TRBJ1-2	13	NA	NA	CASSVAVGNGYTF	TGTGCCAGCAGCGTAGCCGTCGGGAATGGCTACACCTTC
TRBV27	TRBJ1-1	14	NA	NA	CASSFLAENTEAFF	TGTGCCAGCAGTTTTCTGGCGGAGAACACTGAAGCTTTCTTT
TRBV18	TRBJ2-1	17	NA	NA	CASSTAMGSSSYNEQFF	TGTGCCAGCTCAACGGCGATGGGGAGCAGCTCCTACAATGAGCAGTTCTTC
TRBV10-2	TRBJ2-4	15	NA	NA	CASSEPGWAKNIQYF	TGCGCCAGCAGTGAGCCGGGGTGGGCCAAAAACATTCAGTACTTC
TRBV5-1	TRBJ2-7	12	NA	once	CASSLEGDEQYF	TGCGCCAGCAGCTTGGAGGGAGACGAGCAGTACTTC
TRBV4-1	TRBJ2-1	18	TRBD2	NA	CASSFRLAGGLGNNEQFF	TGCGCCAGCAGCTTTAGACTAGCGGGGGGGCTAGGAAACAATGAGCAGTTCTTC
TRBV25-1	TRBJ2-7	11	NA	NA	CASSVSYEQYF	TGTGCCAGCAGTGTCTCCTACGAGCAGTACTTC
TRBV27	TRBJ2-1	16	NA	NA	CASSLTHGGGPQKQFF	TGTGCCAGCAGTTTAACCCACGGCGGGGGCCCCCAAAAGCAGTTCTTC
TRBV6-6	TRBJ2-1	11	NA	NA	CASSSGHEQFF	TGTGCCAGCAGTTCGGGGCATGAGCAGTTCTTC
TRBV7-6	TRBJ2-3	15	NA	NA	CASSLLRWGTDTQYF	TGTGCCAGCAGCTTACTGCGATGGGGCACAGATACGCAGTATTTT
TRBV18	TRBJ1-1	13	NA	NA	CASHGGPVPEAFF	TGTGCCAGCCACGGCGGGCCAGTCCCTGAAGCTTTCTTT
TRBV29-1	TRBJ2-7	13	NA	once	CSVEVRDTYEQYF	TGCAGCGTTGAGGTCAGGGATACTTACGAGCAGTATTTC
TRBV4-1	TRBJ2-3	14	NA	NA	CASSQGLIPDTQYF	TGCGCCAGCAGCCAAGGGCTCATCCCAGATACGCAGTATTTT
TRBV5-1	TRBJ1-1	16	NA	NA	CASSLKSQGGNTEAFF	TGCGCCAGCAGCTTAAAGAGTCAGGGAGGGAACACTGAAGCTTTCTTT